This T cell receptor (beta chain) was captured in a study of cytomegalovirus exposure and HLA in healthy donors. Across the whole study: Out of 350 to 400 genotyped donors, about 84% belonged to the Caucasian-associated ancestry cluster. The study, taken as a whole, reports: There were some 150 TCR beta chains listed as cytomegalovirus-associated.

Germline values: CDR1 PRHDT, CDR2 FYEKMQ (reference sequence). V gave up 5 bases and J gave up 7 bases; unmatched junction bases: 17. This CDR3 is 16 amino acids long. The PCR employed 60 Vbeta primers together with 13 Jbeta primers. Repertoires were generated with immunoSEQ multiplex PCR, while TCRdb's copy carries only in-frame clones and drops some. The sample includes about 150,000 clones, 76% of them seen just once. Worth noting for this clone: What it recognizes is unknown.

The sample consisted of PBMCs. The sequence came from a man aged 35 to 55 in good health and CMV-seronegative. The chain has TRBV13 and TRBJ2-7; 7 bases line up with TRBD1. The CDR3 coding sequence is TGTGCCAGCAGCCCCTCCCCCGGGACAGAACGCAGGGAGCAGTACTTC. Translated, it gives CASSPSPGTERREQYF. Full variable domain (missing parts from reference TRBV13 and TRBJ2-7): AAGVIQSPRHLIKEKRETATLKCYPIPRHDTVYWYQQGPGQDPQFLISFYEKMQSDKGSIPDRFSAQQFSDYHSELNMSSLELGDSALYFCASSPSPGTERREQYFGPGTRLTVT.